This entry lists 4 T cell receptor beta chains sequenced from one sample in a study of shared clonotypes between healthy human individuals. The method was immunoSEQ multiplex PCR; TCRdb's version includes in-frame clones alone and lacks a portion of them. The sample has around 600,000 clones; more than 95% are singletons. The specimen was naive CD4+ T cells sorted from blood. Documented subset: CD45RA+ positively selected. The receptor source for this set is a woman aged 25 to 45 in good health.

J is TRBJ2-2 and V is TRBV10-3, with 9 nucleotides matching TRBD2. The length of the CDR3 is 15 residues. Losses at the gene ends were 3 bases for V and 5 bases for J; bases not matched to a gene: 4. Germline V gene lookup returns CDR1 ENHRY and CDR2 SYGVKD. DNA for the CDR3: TGTGCCATCAGTGATCATCTAGCGGGGACCGGGGAGCTGTTTTTT. Translation: CAISDHLAGTGELFF.

The rearrangement joins TRBV2 to TRBJ1-4; no definite D call. Per the germline V gene, CDR1 is SNHLY and CDR2 is FYNNEI. Trimming stripped 4 bases from V and 6 bases from J, with 6 bases between. The CDR3 consists of 12 residues. The DNA of the CDR3 is TGTGCCAGCAGTGTCGTGCATGAAAAACTGTTTTTT. Its protein is CASSVVHEKLFF.

The chain uses TRBV29-1 and TRBJ1-1, with unresolved D. Germline CDR1 and CDR2: SQVTM and ANQGSEA. V was pared by 4 bases and J by 0 bases, with 9 bases between. There are 13 residues in the CDR3. CDR3 region: CSVVKPLNTEAFF. DNA for the CDR3: TGCAGCGTTGTTAAGCCACTGAACACTGAAGCTTTCTTT.

Notes on this clone: Different DNA sequences within this sample yield the same CDR3. This rearrangement joins TRBV28 to TRBJ1-4; a weak D match, TRBD1 (5 bases). V was cut by 8 bases and J by 0 bases, with 7 bases left in between. CDR1 is MDHEN and CDR2 is SYDVKM in the germline V gene. CDR3 length: 13 residues. CDR3 in amino acids: CASRGTTNEKLFF. CDR3 in DNA: TGTGCCAGCCGGGGGACAACTAATGAAAAACTGTTTTTT.